The clone carrying this T cell receptor beta chain has just one count. The data were obtained in a study of technical replicates of blood from several donors. Per germline, CDR1 GTSNPN and CDR2 SVGIG (reference sequence). This CDR3 contains 16 residues. V lost 0 bases and J lost 2; bases outside the gene matches: 10. TCRdb's copy holds only in-frame clones and misses some; the assay was immunoSEQ multiplex PCR. The table has 75,000 to 100,000 clones, less than 95% seen once. The chain carries TRBV30 and TRBJ2-7; 7 bases line up with TRBD2. This clonotype was obtained from a human donor in good health. Sample: T cells isolated from PBMCs. CDR3 sequence reads: CAWSVIPSGATYEQYF. CDR3 coding DNA: TGTGCCTGGAGTGTTATCCCTAGCGGAGCAACCTACGAGCAGTACTTC.